The 30 T cell receptor beta chains below come from one sample, sequenced in a study of T cell responses to AZD1222 COVID-19 vaccine. The data were produced by immunoSEQ multiplex PCR, yet TCRdb's version contains in-frame clones alone and is incomplete. The table records approximately 88,000 clones, 90% to 95% of them present only once. The sequences come from peripheral blood, collected on day 0 of AZD1222 vaccination. The receptors shown here come from an adult in good health.

J is TRBJ2-3 and V is TRBV7-2; 8 bases agree with TRBD1. This CDR3 spans 15 amino acids. Germline V CDR1 and CDR2: SGHTA, FQGNSA. Unmatched junction bases numbered 8, after V lost 8 bases and J lost 1 base. The DNA for the CDR3 is TGTGCCAGCCTGAGCGACAGGGGCCGCACAGATACGCAGTATTTT. Translated: CASLSDRGRTDTQYF. Together with reference TRBV7-2 and TRBJ2-3, the CDR3 gives the full variable domain: GAGVSQSPSNKVTEKGKDVELRCDPISGHTALYWYRQSLGQGLEFLIYFQGNSAPDKSGLPSDRFSAERTGGSVSTLTIQRTQQEDSAVYLCASLSDRGRTDTQYFGPGTRLTVL.

The chain's CDR3 is CASSSPGTSGESYEQYF. CDR3 sequence (DNA): TGTGCCAGCAGCTCCCCCGGGACTAGCGGGGAAAGCTACGAGCAGTACTTC. The chain employs TRBV28 and TRBJ2-7; 13 bases are shared with TRBD2. Losses at the gene ends were 6 bases for V and 3 bases for J; bases not matched to a gene: 11. Germline V gives CDR1 MDHEN, CDR2 SYDVKM. CDR3 length: 17 residues.

The chain is built from TRBV9 and TRBJ2-1; tentative D call: TRBD2 (5 bases). From germline, CDR1 is SGDLS and CDR2 YYNGEE. With 3 bases removed from V and 1 base from J, the gap between germline ends came to 17 bases. This CDR3 has 17 residues. Here the CDR3 DNA reads TGTGCCAGCAGCGCCTCCCTTTCAGCGGTATCCTACAATGAGCAGTTCTTC. This encodes CASSASLSAVSYNEQFF.

The rearrangement joins TRBV24-1 to TRBJ1-2; D unresolved. Trimming cost V 7 bases and J 3 bases, with 5 bases left between them. CDR1 is KGHDR and CDR2 is SFDVKD in the germline V gene. The length of the CDR3 is 11 residues. CDR3 DNA sequence: TGTGCCACCAGGGACGACTATGGCTACACCTTC. It is translated as CATRDDYGYTF.

The table lists this clone with a count of one. The chain recombines TRBV2 with TRBJ2-7, with D unresolved. CDR3 length equals 12 residues. CDR1 and CDR2 (germline): SNHLY, FYNNEI. The germline V and J ends were trimmed by 4 bases and 6 bases, with 10 bases remaining between them. CDR3 residues: CASSGGFGEQYF. The DNA for the CDR3 is TGTGCCAGCAGTGGGGGATTCGGCGAGCAGTACTTC.

The chain has TRBV6-2 or TRBV6-3 and TRBJ2-7; D may be TRBD1 or TRBD2 (5 bases each). CDR1 is MNHEY, CDR2 SVGEGT, per germline. The CDR3 length is 14 residues. Trimming shortened V by 2 bases and J by 0 bases, and 8 bases separated the two germline ends. CDR3 DNA: TGTGCCAGCAGTTACCCAGGGACCTCCTACGAGCAGTACTTC. Translation gives CASSYPGTSYEQYF.

This chain uses TRBV11-3 with TRBJ2-5; D might be TRBD1 (5 bases). The CDR3 sequence is 15 residues long. The V and J ends lost 1 base and 0 bases respectively, with 9 bases between them. CDR1 and CDR2 from the germline V gene are SGHNT and YENEEA. CDR3 sequence (DNA): TGTGCCAGCAGCTTAGGGGGCCGAAACCAAGAGACCCAGTACTTC. Translation gives CASSLGGRNQETQYF.

J is TRBJ2-5 and V is TRBV6-5, with 10 positions matching TRBD1. The CDR3 is made up of 13 amino acids. Per the germline V gene, CDR1 is MNHEY and CDR2 is SVGAGI. V was clipped by 6 bases and J by 3 bases; unmatched bases: 1. CDR3 sequence (DNA): TGTGCCAGCAGGACAGGGGGCGAAGAGACCCAGTACTTC. This translates into CASRTGGEETQYF.

This clone appeared a few times. The chain recombines TRBV15 with TRBJ1-1, with D possibly TRBD1 on 6 matching bases. The germline V gene has CDR1 LNHNV and CDR2 YYDKDF (reference sequence). The CDR3 contains 16 residues. The V end lost 4 bases, the J end lost 5 bases, and 20 bases lay between the germline ends. The CDR3 loop reads CATSTVQGLVRTEAFF. CDR3 DNA: TGTGCCACCAGCACCGTACAGGGTTTAGTAAGGACTGAAGCTTTCTTT.

The chain employs TRBV5-1 and TRBJ2-3, with 10 bases identical to TRBD1. Unmatched junction bases numbered 6, after V lost 4 bases and J lost 4 bases. Germline CDR1 SGHRS, CDR2 YFSETQ. The CDR3 is made up of 15 amino acids. The CDR3 reads CASSRPGQGSDTQYF. The CDR3 coding sequence is TGCGCCAGCAGCAGACCGGGACAGGGGTCAGATACGCAGTATTTT.

This chain connects TRBV6-2 or TRBV6-3 to TRBJ2-7; the match to TRBD1 covers 9 bases. The CDR3 is made up of 16 amino acids. Unmatched junction bases numbered 5, after V lost 0 bases and J lost 2 bases. The germline CDR1 and CDR2 sequences are MNHEY and SVGEGT. The CDR3 reads CASSYSTRTGAYEQYF. The CDR3 DNA follows: TGTGCCAGCAGTTACTCGACTCGGACAGGGGCCTACGAGCAGTACTTC.

The chain uses TRBV18 and TRBJ2-1, with D maybe TRBD2 (6 bases). Between the trimmed V and J ends, which lost 3 bases and 0 bases, there was a span of 12 bases. CDR1 is KGHSH and CDR2 is LQKENI in the germline V gene. The CDR3 length is 16 residues. CDR3 DNA sequence: TGTGCCAGCTCACCTCTAGTCGGGAGCTCCTACAATGAGCAGTTCTTC. It specifies CASSPLVGSSYNEQFF. Looking up the rest from reference TRBV18 and TRBJ2-1 gives the full variable domain: NAGVMQNPRHLVRRRGQEARLRCSPMKGHSHVYWYRQLPEEGLKFMVYLQKENIIDESGMPKERFSAEFPKEGPSILRIQQVVRGDSAAYFCASSPLVGSSYNEQFFGPGTRLTVL.

The rearrangement uses TRBV7-9 and TRBJ1-1, with D tentatively TRBD1 (5 bases). The CDR3 spans 14 residues. Looked up from germline, CDR1 is SEHNR and CDR2 is FQNEAQ (reference sequence). Trimming removed 1 base at V and 2 bases at J, with 8 bases between. The CDR3 loop is CASSLEQGNTEAFF. The CDR3 DNA sequence: TGTGCCAGCAGCTTAGAGCAGGGAAACACTGAAGCTTTCTTT.

This chain links TRBV4-2 with TRBJ2-7; D ambiguous. The CDR3 extends over 15 amino acids. The V gene lost 1 base and the J gene lost 1 base, with 11 bases spanning the gap. Germline CDR1 LGHNA, CDR2 YNFKEQ. The CDR3 region has the DNA TGTGCCAGCAGCCAAGGGCCGGGCCGATCCTACGAGCAGTACTTC. This codes for CASSQGPGRSYEQYF.

This clone has only one observation. This sequence joins TRBV9 and TRBJ2-5; tentatively, D is TRBD2 (6 bases). The CDR3 runs to 13 residues. Germline lookup yields CDR1 SGDLS and CDR2 YYNGEE. The V and J ends lost 4 bases and 4 bases respectively, with 11 bases between them. CDR3 sequence: CASSPEGIETQYF. In DNA form, the CDR3 reads TGTGCCAGCAGCCCGGAGGGGATAGAGACCCAGTACTTC. The variable domain in full, with the rest retrieved from reference TRBV9 and TRBJ2-5, is DSGVTQTPKHLITATGQRVTLRCSPRSGDLSVYWYQQSLDQGLQFLIQYYNGEERAKGNILERFSAQQFPDLHSELNLSSLELGDSALYFCASSPEGIETQYFGPGTRLLVL.

This chain connects TRBV6-5 to TRBJ1-4; unclear D gene. Trimming stripped 5 bases from V and 3 bases from J, with 7 bases between. Germline CDR1 and CDR2: MNHEY and SVGAGI. This CDR3 has 13 residues. CDR3 sequence: CASSRAANEKLFF. CDR3 bases: TGTGCCAGCAGTAGGGCGGCTAATGAAAAACTGTTTTTT.

This chain connects TRBV18 to TRBJ2-3; 9 nucleotides match TRBD1. Germline V CDR1 and CDR2: KGHSH, LQKENI. V gave up 2 bases and J gave up 3 bases; unmatched junction bases: 3. CDR3 size: 15 residues. CDR3 bases: TGTGCCAGCTCACCAGGGACAGGGTGGACAGATACGCAGTATTTT. This translates into CASSPGTGWTDTQYF. Full variable domain (missing parts from reference TRBV18 and TRBJ2-3): NAGVMQNPRHLVRRRGQEARLRCSPMKGHSHVYWYRQLPEEGLKFMVYLQKENIIDESGMPKERFSAEFPKEGPSILRIQQVVRGDSAAYFCASSPGTGWTDTQYFGPGTRLTVL.

The gene calls are TRBV18 and TRBJ1-4; D call uncertain. CDR3 size: 14 residues. Trimming stripped 2 bases from V and 0 bases from J, with 4 bases between. CDR1 and CDR2 (germline): KGHSH, LQKENI. This CDR3 is CASSPTTTNEKLFF. In DNA, the CDR3 is TGTGCCAGCTCACCAACGACAACTAATGAAAAACTGTTTTTT.

The gene calls are TRBV13 and TRBJ2-3, with 10 nucleotides matching TRBD1. The CDR3 extends over 17 amino acids. The germline gives CDR1 PRHDT, CDR2 FYEKMQ (reference sequence). J gave up 6 bases and V 5 bases, and 14 bases lay outside the gene matches. CDR3 bases: TGTGCCAGCAGCCTCTCCCCCGGAGACAGGGGGCCGGATACGCAGTATTTT. It is translated as CASSLSPGDRGPDTQYF.

The J gene is TRBJ2-1, the V gene TRBV24-1, with a weak D call TRBD2 (6 bases). The CDR3 sequence is 15 residues long. Germline V gives CDR1 KGHDR, CDR2 SFDVKD. Trimming left V 4 bases short and J 10 bases short, with 19 bases between. CDR3 nucleotides: TGTGCCACCAGTGACCCGGGAGTAGATGGGGTAGAGCAGTTCTTC. It yields the protein CATSDPGVDGVEQFF.

In its sample, this clone was seen once. The J gene is TRBJ2-7, the V gene TRBV28; D is uncertain. The CDR3 totals 13 residues. V lost 5 bases, J lost 7 bases, and 15 bases lay in between. CDR1 is MDHEN, CDR2 SYDVKM, per germline. DNA of the CDR3: TGTGCCAGCAGTGAGTATACGGTCGGGGAGCAGTACTTC. It specifies CASSEYTVGEQYF.

The chain joins TRBV2 to TRBJ1-2; a possible D gene is TRBD1 (6 bases). The V and J ends lost 3 bases and 8 bases respectively, with 25 bases between them. CDR1 and CDR2 (germline): SNHLY, FYNNEI. The CDR3 consists of 17 residues. DNA of the CDR3: TGTGCCAGCAGTGACGGGGGGGCTAAGACCCGCTTCTACGGCTACACCTTC. Translated, it gives CASSDGGAKTRFYGYTF.

The chain uses TRBV3-1 (or the pseudogene TRBV3-2) and TRBJ2-1, with 11 bases matching TRBD2. CDR1 LGHDT and CDR2 YNNKEL come from the germline V gene (reference sequence). This CDR3 has 16 residues. Germline trimming cut 1 base from V and 6 bases from J; bases unmatched to any gene: 5. The CDR3 DNA is TGTGCCAGCAGCCAAGGAGGGACTAGCGGCGGCAATGAGCAGTTCTTC. It yields the protein CASSQGGTSGGNEQFF.

The chain employs TRBV19 and TRBJ1-6; no firm D call. Trimming took 3 bases from V and 11 from J, leaving 14 bases between them. This CDR3 is 14 amino acids long. The germline gives CDR1 LNHDA, CDR2 SQIVND (reference sequence). Here the CDR3 reads CASSIFSASTPLHF. The DNA for the CDR3 is TGTGCCAGTAGTATCTTTTCGGCAAGCACACCCCTCCACTTT.

The chain joins TRBV11-2 to TRBJ2-7, with TRBD2 matching over 7 bases. V lost 1 base to trimming and J lost 2 bases; unmatched junction nucleotides: 2. The CDR3 has 14 amino acids. In germline, CDR1 is SGHAT, CDR2 FQNNGV. The CDR3 loop is CASSLGDYPYEQYF. In DNA form, the CDR3 reads TGTGCCAGCAGCTTAGGGGACTATCCCTACGAGCAGTACTTC. Full variable domain (remainder filled in from reference TRBV11-2 and TRBJ2-7): EAGVAQSPRYKIIEKRQSVAFWCNPISGHATLYWYQQILGQGPKLLIQFQNNGVVDDSQLPKDRFSAERLKGVDSTLKIQPAKLEDSAVYLCASSLGDYPYEQYFGPGTRLTVT.

This clone occurred once. The V gene is TRBV20-1, the J gene TRBJ1-2; D unresolved. V dropped 3 bases and J dropped 8 bases, with 4 bases sitting between them. Looked up from germline, CDR1 is DFQATT and CDR2 is SNEGSKA (reference sequence). The CDR3 loop spans 9 amino acids. Written as DNA, the CDR3 is TGCAGTGCTAGCAGCGGCTACACCTTC. It codes for CSASSGYTF.

The V and J genes are TRBV28 and TRBJ1-1, with D tentatively TRBD1 (5 bases). The V and J ends lost 2 bases and 3 bases respectively, with 13 bases between them. Germline CDR1 reads MDHEN; CDR2 reads SYDVKM. There are 15 residues in the CDR3. CDR3 loop: CASSLALGRHTEAFF. CDR3 nucleotide sequence: TGTGCCAGCAGTTTAGCGTTGGGGCGGCACACTGAAGCTTTCTTT.

This chain uses TRBV2 with TRBJ2-2; 7 bases match TRBD1. CDR1 is SNHLY, CDR2 FYNNEI, per germline. With V trimmed by 4 bases and J by 1 base, 0 bases remained unmatched. CDR3 size: 14 residues. CDR3 nucleotides: TGTGCCAGCAGTGGGACAGGGAACACCGGGGAGCTGTTTTTT. Translation gives CASSGTGNTGELFF. The full variable domain, in which reference TRBV2 and TRBJ2-2 provide the parts outside the CDR3, is EPEVTQTPSHQVTQMGQEVILRCVPISNHLYFYWYRQILGQKVEFLVSFYNNEISEKSEIFDDQFSVERPDGSNFTLKIRSTKLEDSAMYFCASSGTGNTGELFFGEGSRLTVL.

This sequence joins TRBV9 and TRBJ2-1; D perhaps matches TRBD2 (6 bases). CDR3 length: 16 amino acids. Deletions cut 0 bases from V and 0 bases from J, with 10 bases between. The germline V gene has CDR1 SGDLS and CDR2 YYNGEE. The CDR3 spells CASSVVGSGSYNEQFF. The CDR3 DNA reads as TGTGCCAGCAGCGTAGTTGGTAGCGGCTCCTACAATGAGCAGTTCTTC.

The chain is built from TRBV3-1 (or the pseudogene TRBV3-2) and TRBJ1-6; tentatively, D is TRBD1 (5 bases). Looked up from germline, CDR1 is LGHDT and CDR2 is YNNKEL (reference sequence). V was pared by 1 base and J by 8 bases, with 9 bases between. The CDR3 consists of 14 residues. CDR3: CASSQGTRDSPLHF. The CDR3, as DNA: TGTGCCAGCAGCCAAGGGACCAGGGATTCACCCCTCCACTTT.